Listed below are T cell receptor beta chains from one sample, sequenced in a study of blood T cell repertoires in COVID-19. Some clones are missing from TCRdb's copy, which holds only in-frame ones; the method was immunoSEQ multiplex PCR. The data show around 230,000 clones, around 83% seen once. Sequencing input: peripheral blood. The receptors were sampled from a woman aged 80 or over with acute or convalescent COVID-19. Both conserved end residues are trimmed from each CDR3. Expanded clones get a size class; other rows say once, few or many, or leave the size out.

J gene | clone size | V gene | CDR3 protein
TRBJ2-5 | - | TRBV28 | ASSPGGAIKTQY
TRBJ1-2 | - | TRBV19 | ASSIGQYGYT
TRBJ2-5 | - | TRBV9 | ASSVYGGVIETQY
TRBJ2-5 | - | TRBV29-1 | SAMGVTGQETQY
TRBJ2-5 | - | TRBV11-1 | ASSARLGQETQY
TRBJ2-5 | - | TRBV6-5 | ASRWTGQQETQY
TRBJ1-4 | few | TRBV7-9 | ASSLAASEKLF
TRBJ2-1 | - | TRBV5-1 | ASSSGHTPYNEQF
TRBJ1-2 | once | TRBV30 | AWSSGGYYGYT
TRBJ2-3 | - | TRBV5-1 | ASRRGGFPDTQY
TRBJ1-4 | few | TRBV4-1 | ASSLTGGGWGEKLF
TRBJ1-5 | - | TRBV28 | ASSLRQDNQPQH
TRBJ1-3 | - | TRBV24-1 | ATTDSSGNTIY
TRBJ2-5 | - | TRBV10-2 | ASSSPSGGAFQTQY
TRBJ1-1 | - | TRBV1 | TSSSRTGLNTEAF
TRBJ2-3 | - | TRBV11-2 | ASSLDSSGGRDTQY
TRBJ2-2 | - | TRBV5-8 | ASSLYRTGVDTGELF
TRBJ2-5 | once | TRBV13 | ASSLTRGNQETQY
TRBJ1-5 | - | TRBV28 | ASSPQGPYSNQPQH
TRBJ1-3 | - | TRBV5-1 | ASSLQGGSGNTIY
TRBJ2-7 | - | TRBV24-1 | ATGEGTPNEQY
TRBJ2-7 | - | TRBV18 | ASSESTGAYEQY
TRBJ2-7 | - | TRBV6-5 | ASRSQVGIAYEQY
TRBJ1-6 | once | TRBV5-1 | ASSLRTGVGSPLH
TRBJ1-5 | - | TRBV18 | ASSPLGGNQPQH